This T cell receptor (beta chain) was identified in a study of shared T cell receptors in the human thymus. This CDR3 spans 18 amino acids. CDR1 is MDHEN, CDR2 SYDVKM, per germline. The V end lost 3 bases, the J end lost 0 bases, and 19 bases lay between the germline ends. TCRdb's table, derived via immunoSEQ multiplex PCR, lists solely in-frame clones and lacks some. Among over 350,000 clones listed, roughly 94% were seen once. Material for sequencing was thymocytes. The rearrangement joins TRBV28 to TRBJ2-3; D not resolved. This receptor was obtained from a human donor. CDR3 sequence: CASSLSTVAFFSTDTQYF. CDR3 nucleotides: TGTGCCAGCAGTTTGAGCACAGTCGCATTCTTTAGCACAGATACGCAGTATTTT.